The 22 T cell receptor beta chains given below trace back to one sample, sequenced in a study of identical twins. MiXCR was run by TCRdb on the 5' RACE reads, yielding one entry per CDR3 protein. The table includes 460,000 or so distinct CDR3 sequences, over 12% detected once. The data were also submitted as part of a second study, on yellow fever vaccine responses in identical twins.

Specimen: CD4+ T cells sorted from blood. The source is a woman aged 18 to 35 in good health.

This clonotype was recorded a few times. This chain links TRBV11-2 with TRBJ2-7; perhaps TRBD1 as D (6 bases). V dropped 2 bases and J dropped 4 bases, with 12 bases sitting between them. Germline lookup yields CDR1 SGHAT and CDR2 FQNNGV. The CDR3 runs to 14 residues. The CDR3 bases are TGTGCCAGCAGCTTACATGGGACAACTTACGAGCAGTACTTC. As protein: CASSLHGTTYEQYF.

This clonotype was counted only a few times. CDR3 loop: CASSLAPREKLFF. The CDR3 nucleotides are TGTGCCAGCAGCTTAGCCCCCCGTGAAAAACTGTTTTTT. The chain uses TRBV7-2 and TRBJ1-4; D gene uncertain. Between the trimmed V and J ends, which lost 0 bases and 7 bases, there was a span of 6 bases. Germline CDR1 is SGHTA and CDR2 is FQGNSA. CDR3 size: 13 residues.

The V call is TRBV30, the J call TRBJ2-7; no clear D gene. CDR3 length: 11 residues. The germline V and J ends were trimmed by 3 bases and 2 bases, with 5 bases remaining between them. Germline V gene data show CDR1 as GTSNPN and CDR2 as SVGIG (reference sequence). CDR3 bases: TGTGCCTGGAGACGCACCTACGAGCAGTACTTC. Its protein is CAWRRTYEQYF.

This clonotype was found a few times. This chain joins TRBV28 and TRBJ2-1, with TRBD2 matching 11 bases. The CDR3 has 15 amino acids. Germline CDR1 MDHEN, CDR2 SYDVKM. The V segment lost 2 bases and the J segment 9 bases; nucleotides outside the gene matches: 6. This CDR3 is CASSLPTSGAGEQFF. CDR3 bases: TGTGCCAGCAGTTTACCGACTAGCGGGGCGGGTGAGCAGTTCTTC.

The CDR3 nucleotides are TGTGCCATCAGCAAAGGGGAGGAGACCCAGTACTTC. Translating gives CAISKGEETQYF. This chain connects TRBV10-3 to TRBJ2-5; D assignment may be TRBD1 or TRBD2 (5 bases each). The germline V and J ends were trimmed by 6 bases and 5 bases, with 10 bases remaining between them. The CDR3 totals 12 residues. CDR1 and CDR2 from the germline V gene are ENHRY and SYGVKD.

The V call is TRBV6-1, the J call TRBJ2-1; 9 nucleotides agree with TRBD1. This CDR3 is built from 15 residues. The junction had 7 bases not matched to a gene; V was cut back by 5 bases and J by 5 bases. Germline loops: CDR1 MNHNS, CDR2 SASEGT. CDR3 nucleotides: TGTGCCAGCAGTCCGACCGGGACAGGGCACAATGAGCAGTTCTTC. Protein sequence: CASSPTGTGHNEQFF.

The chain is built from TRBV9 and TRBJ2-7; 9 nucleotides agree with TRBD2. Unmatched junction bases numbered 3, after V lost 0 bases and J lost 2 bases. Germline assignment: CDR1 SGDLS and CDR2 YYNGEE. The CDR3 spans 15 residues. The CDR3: CASSVGTSVPYEQYF. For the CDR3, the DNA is TGTGCCAGCAGCGTAGGGACTAGCGTTCCCTACGAGCAGTACTTC.

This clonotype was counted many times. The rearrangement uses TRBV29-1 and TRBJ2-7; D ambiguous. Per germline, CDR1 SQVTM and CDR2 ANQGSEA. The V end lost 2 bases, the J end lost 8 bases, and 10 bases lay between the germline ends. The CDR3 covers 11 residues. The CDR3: CSVERDNKQYF. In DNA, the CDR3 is TGCAGCGTTGAACGTGACAACAAGCAGTACTTC.

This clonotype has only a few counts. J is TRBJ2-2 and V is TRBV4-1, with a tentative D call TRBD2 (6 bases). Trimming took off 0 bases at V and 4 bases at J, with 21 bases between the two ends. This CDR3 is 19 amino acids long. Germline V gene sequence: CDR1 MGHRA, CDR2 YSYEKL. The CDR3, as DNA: TGCGCCAGCAGCCAAGATTTCACCCGGGGCGCGGGGAGCACCGGGGAGCTGTTTTTT. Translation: CASSQDFTRGAGSTGELFF.

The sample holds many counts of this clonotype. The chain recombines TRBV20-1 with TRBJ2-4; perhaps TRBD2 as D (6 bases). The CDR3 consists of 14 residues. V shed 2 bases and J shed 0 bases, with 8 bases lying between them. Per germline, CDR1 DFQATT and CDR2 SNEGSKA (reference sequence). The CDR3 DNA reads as TGCAGTGCTAGATCGGGACTAGCCAAAAACATTCAGTACTTC. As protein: CSARSGLAKNIQYF.

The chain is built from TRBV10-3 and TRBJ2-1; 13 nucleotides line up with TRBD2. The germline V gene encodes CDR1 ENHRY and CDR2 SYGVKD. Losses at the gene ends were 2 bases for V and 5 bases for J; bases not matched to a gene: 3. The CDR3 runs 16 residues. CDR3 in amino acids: CAISEPGLAGNNEQFF. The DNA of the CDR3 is TGTGCCATCAGTGAGCCGGGACTAGCGGGGAACAATGAGCAGTTCTTC.

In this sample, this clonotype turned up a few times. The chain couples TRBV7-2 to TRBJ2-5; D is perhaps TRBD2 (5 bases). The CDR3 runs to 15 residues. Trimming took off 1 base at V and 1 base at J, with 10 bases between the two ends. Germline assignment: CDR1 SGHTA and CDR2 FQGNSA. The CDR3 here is CASSLDTRLQETQYF. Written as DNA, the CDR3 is TGTGCCAGCAGCTTAGATACTAGGCTCCAAGAGACCCAGTACTTC.

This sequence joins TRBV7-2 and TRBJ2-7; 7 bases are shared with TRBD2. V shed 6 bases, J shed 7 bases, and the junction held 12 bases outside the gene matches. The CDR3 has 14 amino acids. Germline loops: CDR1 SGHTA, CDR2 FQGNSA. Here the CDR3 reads CASRVGAVGREQYF. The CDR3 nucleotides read TGTGCCAGCAGGGTCGGGGCGGTCGGGAGGGAGCAGTACTTC.

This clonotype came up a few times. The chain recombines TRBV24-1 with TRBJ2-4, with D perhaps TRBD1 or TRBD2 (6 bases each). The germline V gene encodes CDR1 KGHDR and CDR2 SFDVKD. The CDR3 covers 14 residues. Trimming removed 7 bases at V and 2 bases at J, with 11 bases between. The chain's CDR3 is CATSLGGSKNIQYF. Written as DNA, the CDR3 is TGTGCCACCAGCTTAGGGGGGTCCAAAAACATTCAGTACTTC.

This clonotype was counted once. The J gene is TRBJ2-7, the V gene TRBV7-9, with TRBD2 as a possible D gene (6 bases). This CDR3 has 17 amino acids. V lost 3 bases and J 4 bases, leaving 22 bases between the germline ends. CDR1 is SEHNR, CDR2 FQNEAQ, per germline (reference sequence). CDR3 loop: CASSFIPPGLGRYEQYF. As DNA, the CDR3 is TGTGCCAGCAGCTTTATACCTCCGGGACTGGGGAGGTACGAGCAGTACTTC.

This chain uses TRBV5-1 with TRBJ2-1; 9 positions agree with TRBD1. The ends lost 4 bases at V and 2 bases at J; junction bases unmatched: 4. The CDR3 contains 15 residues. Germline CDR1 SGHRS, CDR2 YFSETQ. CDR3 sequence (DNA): TGCGCCAGCAGCACCGGGACAGGGACCTACAATGAGCAGTTCTTC. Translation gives CASSTGTGTYNEQFF.

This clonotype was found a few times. The CDR3 bases are TGTGCCAGCAGCTTCGGGACACTCCCCTACGAGCAGTACTTC. This encodes CASSFGTLPYEQYF. The chain has TRBV7-9 and TRBJ2-7; TRBD1 might be the D (6 bases). The germline V gene has CDR1 SEHNR and CDR2 FQNEAQ (reference sequence). The length of the CDR3 is 14 residues. The V end was cut by 3 bases, the J end by 2 bases, with 11 bases between.

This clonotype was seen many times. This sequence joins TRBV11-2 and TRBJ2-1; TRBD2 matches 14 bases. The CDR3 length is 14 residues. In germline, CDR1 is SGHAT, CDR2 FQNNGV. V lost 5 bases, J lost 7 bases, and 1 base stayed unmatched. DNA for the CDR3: TGTGCCAGCAGCGGGACTAGCGGGAGTAATGAGCAGTTCTTC. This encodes CASSGTSGSNEQFF.

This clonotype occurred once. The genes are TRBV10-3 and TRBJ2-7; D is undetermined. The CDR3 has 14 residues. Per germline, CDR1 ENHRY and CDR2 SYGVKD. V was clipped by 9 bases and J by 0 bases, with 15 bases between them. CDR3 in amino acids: CAIRTSPPSYEQYF. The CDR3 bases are TGTGCCATACGGACCAGCCCCCCCTCCTACGAGCAGTACTTC.

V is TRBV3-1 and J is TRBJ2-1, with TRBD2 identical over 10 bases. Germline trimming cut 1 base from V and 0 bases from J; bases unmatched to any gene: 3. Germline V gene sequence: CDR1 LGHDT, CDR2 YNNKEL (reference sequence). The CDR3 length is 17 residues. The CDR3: CASSQGTSGSSYNEQFF. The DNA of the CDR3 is TGTGCCAGCAGCCAAGGGACTAGCGGAAGCTCCTACAATGAGCAGTTCTTC.

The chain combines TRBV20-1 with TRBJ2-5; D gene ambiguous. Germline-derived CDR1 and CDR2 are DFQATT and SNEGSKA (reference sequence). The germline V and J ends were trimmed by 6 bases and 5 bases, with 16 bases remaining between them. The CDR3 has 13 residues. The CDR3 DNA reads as TGCAGTGCCCACCCCGACTTGTGGGAGACCCAGTACTTC. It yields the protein CSAHPDLWETQYF.

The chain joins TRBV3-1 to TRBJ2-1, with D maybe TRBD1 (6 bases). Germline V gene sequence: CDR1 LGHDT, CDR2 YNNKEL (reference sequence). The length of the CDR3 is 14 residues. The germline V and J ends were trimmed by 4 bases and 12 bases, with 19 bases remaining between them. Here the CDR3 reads CASSPNIPDSGQFF. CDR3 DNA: TGTGCCAGCAGCCCAAACATCCCGGACAGTGGGCAGTTCTTC.